Each of the 18 T cell receptor beta chains below was sequenced from the same sample in a study of T cells in Graves' hyperthyroidism and ophthalmopathy. TCR beta CDR3 sequences were amplified from RNA transcripts. The HTBI set primed first-round TCR CDR3 RT-PCR. A single record per CDR3 protein comes from TCRdb applying MiXCR to the multiplex PCR reads. The table records about 290,000 distinct CDR3 sequences, about a sixth of them present only once. The sample was blood. All receptors derive from a woman aged 55-70 years with Graves' ophthalmopathy.

Many counts were recorded for this clonotype. CDR3 sequence (DNA): TGTGCCAGCAGCTCCGATGGCCACAATGAGCAGTTCTTC. Translated: CASSSDGHNEQFF. The chain has TRBV7-3 and TRBJ2-1, with no clear D. Trimming took off 4 bases at V and 5 bases at J, with 9 bases between the two ends. Germline CDR1 reads SGHTA; CDR2 reads FQGTGA. The CDR3 sequence is 13 residues long.

V gene TRBV5-6 combines with J gene TRBJ1-2, with 9 bases fitting TRBD1. The CDR3 is made up of 13 amino acids. Germline V CDR1 and CDR2: SGHDT, YYEEEE. Trimming removed 4 bases from V and 6 bases from J; junction bases left unmatched: 4. CDR3 in amino acids: CASSLRTGDGYTF. For the CDR3, the DNA is TGTGCCAGCAGCCTGCGGACAGGGGATGGCTACACCTTC.

This clonotype was picked up many times. V and J are TRBV6-1 and TRBJ2-7; 10 positions agree with TRBD1. V shed 4 bases and J 7 bases; nucleotides not matched to a gene: 10. This CDR3 spans 15 amino acids. Germline lookup yields CDR1 MNHNS and CDR2 SASEGT. The CDR3 here is CASSARDRGIGEQYF. The CDR3 nucleotides read TGTGCCAGCAGTGCACGGGACAGGGGAATAGGTGAGCAGTACTTC.

The J gene is TRBJ2-2, the V gene TRBV7-9, with D unresolved. V dropped 4 bases and J dropped 7 bases, with 13 bases sitting between them. This CDR3 contains 14 residues. CDR1 and CDR2 from the germline V gene are SEHNR and FQNEAQ (reference sequence). The chain's CDR3 is CASSSPRFSGELFF. The CDR3 DNA follows: TGTGCCAGCAGCTCACCACGATTCAGCGGGGAGCTGTTTTTT. The full variable domain, with the rest looked up from reference TRBV7-9 and TRBJ2-2, is DTGVSQNPRHKITKRGQNVTFRCDPISEHNRLYWYRQTLGQGPEFLTYFQNEAQLEKSRLLSDRFSAERPKGSFSTLEIQRTEQGDSAMYLCASSSPRFSGELFFGEGSRLTVL.

This clonotype was counted between two and nine times. The rearrangement links TRBV7-6 to TRBJ2-7, with 9 bases aligning to TRBD2. The CDR3 contains 15 residues. Germline V gene data show CDR1 as SGHVS and CDR2 as FNYEAQ. V dropped 5 bases and J dropped 3; count of bases not matched to a gene: 8. CDR3 residues: CASSILAGFYYEQYF. CDR3 nucleotides: TGTGCCAGCAGCATCCTAGCGGGATTTTACTACGAGCAGTACTTC.

This clonotype was detected ten times or more. This chain connects TRBV27 to TRBJ2-3; 10 positions agree with TRBD1. V lost 6 bases, J lost 5 bases, and 11 bases stayed unmatched. CDR1 and CDR2 from the germline V gene are MNHEY and SMNVEV (reference sequence). The CDR3 length is 16 residues. CDR3: CASSLIPGQGKDTQYF. CDR3 coding DNA: TGTGCCAGCAGCCTAATCCCGGGACAGGGGAAAGATACGCAGTATTTT.

This clonotype has ten or more counts. This rearrangement joins TRBV6-4 to TRBJ2-2, with D unresolved. V shed 4 bases and J shed 4 bases, with 10 bases lying between them. Germline CDR1 reads MRHNA; CDR2 reads SNTAGT. The CDR3 has 14 residues. The CDR3 reads CASSARPGTGELFF. The CDR3 nucleotides are TGTGCCAGCAGTGCACGACCGGGCACCGGGGAGCTGTTTTTT.

The chain uses TRBV5-5 and TRBJ2-7; D perhaps matches TRBD2 (5 bases). The V end was cut by 0 bases, the J end by 2 bases, with 9 bases between. The length of the CDR3 is 14 residues. Per germline, CDR1 SGHKS and CDR2 YYEKEE (reference sequence). CDR3 protein: CASSLGTHTYEQYF. The CDR3 coding sequence is TGTGCCAGCAGCTTGGGGACTCACACCTACGAGCAGTACTTC. Combining the CDR3 with reference TRBV5-5 and TRBJ2-7 gives the whole variable domain DAGVTQSPTHLIKTRGQQVTLRCSPISGHKSVSWYQQVLGQGPQFIFQYYEKEERGRGNFPDRFSARQFPNYSSELNVNALLLGDSALYLCASSLGTHTYEQYFGPGTRLTVT.

A few counts support this clonotype. The rearrangement joins TRBV5-4 to TRBJ2-3; 10 bases line up with TRBD1. J was trimmed by 5 bases and V by 4 bases; bases with no gene match: 7. Germline CDR1 is SGHNT and CDR2 is YYREEE (reference sequence). This CDR3 contains 15 residues. The DNA for the CDR3 is TGTGCCAGCAGCCTAAGACAGGGGGCCGTAGATACGCAGTATTTT. Its protein is CASSLRQGAVDTQYF.

This clonotype has a count of ten or more. The rearrangement joins TRBV11-2 to TRBJ1-1; TRBD1 matches at 10 bases. The length of the CDR3 is 15 residues. Germline CDR1 and CDR2: SGHAT and FQNNGV. After removal of 5 bases from V and 4 bases from J, the junction contained 7 bases not matched to a gene. CDR3 in DNA: TGTGCCAGCAGCCCACGACAGGGGGCAATCACTGAAGCTTTCTTT. It codes for CASSPRQGAITEAFF.

Only a few counts were recorded for this clonotype. V usage is TRBV6-1 and J usage is TRBJ1-2; TRBD1 agrees at 9 bases. V lost 1 base, J lost 6 bases, and 6 bases stayed unmatched. CDR1 is MNHNS, CDR2 SASEGT, per germline. The CDR3 is made up of 15 amino acids. CDR3: CASSEEGTGRNGYTF. The CDR3 DNA follows: TGTGCCAGCAGTGAAGAAGGGACAGGGCGTAATGGCTACACCTTC.

This clonotype was counted at least ten times. This chain uses TRBV7-2 with TRBJ1-2, with D perhaps matching TRBD1 (6 bases). Germline V gives CDR1 SGHTA, CDR2 FQGNSA. Trimming removed 1 base at V and 2 bases at J, with 14 bases between. This CDR3 is 16 amino acids long. CDR3 sequence: CASSLVRQALNYGYTF. CDR3 bases: TGTGCCAGCAGCTTAGTTAGACAGGCTCTCAACTATGGCTACACCTTC. Complete variable domain (other parts from reference TRBV7-2 and TRBJ1-2): GAGVSQSPSNKVTEKGKDVELRCDPISGHTALYWYRQSLGQGLEFLIYFQGNSAPDKSGLPSDRFSAERTGGSVSTLTIQRTQQEDSAVYLCASSLVRQALNYGYTFGSGTRLTVV.

Points on this clonotype: Relative to the germline gene, one junction end is altered; a read error may explain this. The chain combines TRBV5-1 with TRBJ2-2; 9 nucleotides agree with TRBD2. CDR3 length: 16 residues. Germline CDR1 reads SGHRS; CDR2 reads YFSETQ. The CDR3 DNA reads as TGTGCCAGCAGCTTTCGGACTAGCGCGAACACCGGGGAGCTGTTTTTT. Protein product: CASSFRTSANTGELFF. The complete variable domain, with remaining parts taken from reference TRBV5-1 and TRBJ2-2, reads KAGVTQTPRYLIKTRGQQVTLSCSPISGHRSVSWYQQTPGQGLQFLFEYFSETQRNKGNFPGRFSGRQFSNSRSEMNVSTLELGDSALYLCASSFRTSANTGELFFGEGSRLTVL.

The chain couples TRBV15 to TRBJ2-3; TRBD2 aligns across 9 bases. Germline loops: CDR1 LNHNV, CDR2 YYDKDF (reference sequence). This CDR3 has 17 amino acids. J lost 3 bases, V lost 5 bases, and 12 bases had no gene match. In DNA form, the CDR3 reads TGTGCCACCAGCCGGCGAATAGCGGGAGTCGGTACAGATACGCAGTATTTT. It codes for CATSRRIAGVGTDTQYF.

The chain carries TRBV9 and TRBJ1-4; D is ambiguous. This CDR3 comprises 15 residues. The germline V gene has CDR1 SGDLS and CDR2 YYNGEE. The germline V and J ends were trimmed by 6 bases and 3 bases, with 15 bases remaining between them. CDR3 in amino acids: CASTPGRVANEKLFF. The CDR3 DNA sequence: TGTGCCAGCACTCCCGGGAGGGTGGCTAATGAAAAACTGTTTTTT.

This clonotype was found many times. The chain links TRBV7-2 to TRBJ2-5; D is perhaps TRBD1 (6 bases). This CDR3 has 14 amino acids. V lost 6 bases, J lost 5 bases, and 16 bases lay in between. Germline V gene sequence: CDR1 SGHTA, CDR2 FQGNSA. The CDR3 loop is CASSVDSGVETQYF. CDR3 nucleotides: TGTGCCAGCAGTGTAGACTCAGGGGTGGAGACCCAGTACTTC.

This clonotype has only a few counts. This chain uses TRBV7-6 with TRBJ2-7, with D perhaps matching TRBD1 (6 bases). V lost 6 bases to trimming and J lost 0 bases, with 21 bases between them. Germline-derived CDR1 and CDR2 are SGHVS and FNYEAQ. The CDR3 totals 17 residues. DNA of the CDR3: TGTGCCAGCAGTCGCATACCGACAGGAATCACCTCCTACGAGCAGTACTTC. Translating it yields CASSRIPTGITSYEQYF. Combining the CDR3 with reference TRBV7-6 and TRBJ2-7 gives the whole variable domain GAGVSQSPRYKVTKRGQDVALRCDPISGHVSLYWYRQALGQGPEFLTYFNYEAQQDKSGLPNDRFSAERPEGSISTLTIQRTEQRDSAMYRCASSRIPTGITSYEQYFGPGTRLTVT.

In regard to this clonotype: A much more abundant neighbour one base away suggests this may be a read error. The chain couples TRBV7-8 to TRBJ1-6; D not certain. Trimming pared 1 base from V and 7 bases from J, leaving 8 bases between. The germline V gene encodes CDR1 SGHVS and CDR2 FQNEAQ. CDR3 length: 14 residues. In DNA, the CDR3 is TGTGCCAGCAGCTTAGGGTGGAACAATTCACCCCTCCACTTT. Its translation: CASSLGWNNSPLHF.